The sequence of this T cell receptor (beta chain) was determined in a study of response to subunit inactivated influenza vaccine. Study-level points and caveats: Authors suggested few new T cells are recruited by each seasonal influenza vaccination.

The length of the CDR3 is 15 residues. V was shortened by 0 bases and J by 5 bases, with 10 bases between the two germline ends. Germline values: CDR1 LGHNA, CDR2 YSLEER. TCRdb reprocessed the RT-PCR reads with MiXCR, giving one entry per CDR3 protein. The table lists about 780,000 distinct CDR3 sequences, 18% of them singletons. As concerns this clonotype: As yet, its antigen is unknown.

This clonotype was sampled from a man aged 50-59 years who received an inactivated influenza vaccine. The sample here was PBMCs from blood, taken around 5 days after vaccination. The chain links TRBV4-3 to TRBJ2-2, with no clear D. The CDR3 coding sequence is TGCGCCAGCAGCCAAGAATACACGGCGACCGGGGAGCTGTTTTTT. Translated: CASSQEYTATGELFF.